Listed below are T cell receptor beta chains from one sample, sequenced in a study of T cells after yellow fever vaccination. MiXCR was run by TCRdb on the 5' RACE reads, yielding one entry per CDR3 protein. The sample carries around 200,000 distinct CDR3 sequences, approximately 10% recorded once. Sequenced material: CD8+ T cells sorted from PBMCs, taken 15 days after the yellow fever booster vaccination. The receptors shown here come from a man younger than 35 who received the YFV17D yellow fever vaccine. CDR3s include the opening cysteine and the closing phenylalanine or tryptophan. A D gene is named only where the DNA matches it firmly. The size entry is marked missing in some rows and otherwise reads once, few, many or a size class.

>TRBD2|TRBJ2-5|few|TRBV7-8
CASSLESSLAGETQYF
TGTGCCAGCAGCTTAGAATCGAGTCTAGCGGGGGAGACCCAGTACTTC
>NA|TRBJ2-1|NA|TRBV19
CASSTYPDPGYNEQFF
TGTGCCAGTAGTACCTACCCCGACCCAGGGTACAATGAGCAGTTCTTC
>NA|TRBJ1-1|few|TRBV3-1
CASSLQLNTEAFF
TGTGCCAGCAGCCTACAGCTGAACACTGAAGCTTTCTTT
>NA|TRBJ1-1|many|TRBV6-5
CASSYSFSGGTMTEAFF
TGTGCCAGCAGTTACTCGTTTAGTGGTGGGACAATGACTGAAGCTTTCTTT
>TRBD1|TRBJ2-7|NA|TRBV4-1
CASSRPDRGYEQYF
TGCGCCAGCAGCAGACCGGACAGGGGCTACGAGCAGTACTTC
>NA|TRBJ1-1|many|TRBV7-8
CASSFGQRAFF
TGTGCCAGCAGCTTCGGGCAGAGGGCTTTCTTT
>NA|TRBJ1-4|few|TRBV7-8
CASSLDRAIEKLFF
TGTGCCAGCAGCTTAGACAGGGCAATCGAAAAACTGTTTTTT
>NA|TRBJ1-2|NA|TRBV2
CAGTTAGDHGYTF
TGTGCCGGAACGACGGCGGGAGACCATGGCTACACCTTC
>NA|TRBJ1-5|NA|TRBV7-8
CASSFDRNSNQPQHF
TGTGCCAGCAGTTTCGACAGGAATAGCAATCAGCCCCAGCATTTT
>NA|TRBJ1-2|NA|TRBV7-9
CASSHSEGYTF
TGTGCCAGCAGCCACTCCGAGGGCTACACCTTC
>TRBD2|TRBJ2-5|once|TRBV15
CATSRDWLAGGQETQYF
TGTGCCACCAGCAGAGATTGGCTAGCGGGGGGGCAAGAGACCCAGTACTTC
>NA|TRBJ1-3|few|TRBV2
CASSQPRARGNTIYF
TGTGCCAGCAGTCAACCCCGTGCTCGTGGAAACACCATATATTTT
>NA|TRBJ1-1|few|TRBV6-5
CASSSPPLEAFF
TGTGCCAGCAGTTCCCCACCCCTTGAAGCTTTCTTT
>NA|TRBJ2-2|once|TRBV10-3
CAIITGNTGELFF
TGTGCCATAATAACAGGGAACACCGGGGAGCTGTTTTTT
>NA|TRBJ2-1|NA|TRBV7-9
CASGWGNEQFF
TGTGCCAGCGGTTGGGGTAATGAGCAGTTCTTC
>TRBD1|TRBJ2-2|NA|TRBV6-5
CASSYHRQGRGELFF
TGTGCCAGCAGTTATCATCGACAGGGAAGGGGGGAGCTGTTTTTT
>NA|TRBJ2-3|many|TRBV4-2
CASSLDGGLTDTQYF
TGTGCCAGCAGCCTAGACGGGGGACTCACAGATACGCAGTATTTT
>NA|TRBJ2-6|NA|TRBV5-1
CASSLGAGTGANVLTF
TGCGCCAGCAGCTTGGGGGCAGGGACTGGGGCCAACGTCCTGACTTTC
>NA|TRBJ1-1|few|TRBV5-6
CASSCRCQANTEAFF
TGTGCCAGCAGCTGCCGGTGTCAGGCCAACACTGAAGCTTTCTTT
>NA|TRBJ2-7|NA|TRBV15
CATSTTQGEQYF
TGTGCCACCAGCACCACGCAGGGAGAGCAGTACTTC
>TRBD2|TRBJ2-3|NA|TRBV24-1
CATSDFKSGANTDTQYF
TGTGCCACCAGTGATTTCAAAAGCGGGGCCAACACAGATACGCAGTATTTT
>TRBD1|TRBJ1-2|NA|TRBV7-9
CASSLPGGNGYTF
TGTGCCAGCAGCTTGCCAGGGGGGAATGGCTACACCTTC
>TRBD2|TRBJ2-1|few|TRBV7-2
CASSLGGGAVNEQFF
TGTGCCAGCAGCTTAGGCGGGGGGGCCGTAAATGAGCAGTTCTTC
>NA|TRBJ2-2|NA|TRBV14
CASSLRDGYTGELFF
TGTGCCAGCAGCCTCCGGGACGGATACACCGGGGAGCTGTTTTTT
>NA|TRBJ2-2|NA|TRBV6-5
CASRFRGGDGELFF
TGTGCCAGCAGATTTAGGGGGGGTGACGGGGAGCTGTTTTTT
>NA|TRBJ1-1|few|TRBV5-1
CASSSRLFMNTEAFF
TGCGCCAGCAGCTCTCGACTCTTCATGAACACTGAAGCTTTCTTT
>NA|TRBJ2-4|few|TRBV5-4
CASSFGGPDIQYF
TGTGCCAGCAGCTTTGGGGGGCCAGACATTCAGTACTTC
>TRBD2|TRBJ2-3|NA|TRBV10-2
CASTGGGSTDTQYF
TGCGCCAGCACGGGCGGGGGGAGCACAGATACGCAGTATTTT
>NA|TRBJ1-2|NA|TRBV29-1
CSDEGRSPSGYTF
TGCAGCGATGAGGGACGGTCCCCCTCTGGCTACACCTTC
>NA|TRBJ2-1|NA|TRBV2
CASSDELRVSYNEQFF
TGTGCCAGCAGTGATGAGTTGCGGGTGTCCTACAATGAGCAGTTCTTC
>NA|TRBJ2-5|NA|TRBV27
CASSAGPLNQETQYF
TGTGCCAGCAGCGCGGGACCACTCAATCAAGAGACCCAGTACTTC
>TRBD2|TRBJ2-5|NA|TRBV6-5
CASSSGTSLGETQYF
TGTGCCAGCAGTTCGGGGACTAGCCTCGGGGAGACCCAGTACTTC
>NA|TRBJ2-2|few|TRBV27
CASSLRATGTGELFF
TGTGCCAGCAGTTTAAGGGCCACAGGCACCGGGGAGCTGTTTTTT
>TRBD1|TRBJ1-1|NA|TRBV28
CASSAGTGIYTEAFF
TGTGCCAGCAGCGCCGGGACAGGGATTTACACTGAAGCTTTCTTT
>NA|TRBJ2-2|few|TRBV29-1
CSVELPGRNTGELFF
TGCAGCGTTGAGTTGCCGGGGCGGAACACCGGGGAGCTGTTTTTT
>NA|TRBJ1-1|NA|TRBV7-8
CASSLAGGPVMNTEAFF
TGTGCCAGCAGCTTAGCGGGGGGGCCGGTTATGAACACTGAAGCTTTCTTT
>NA|TRBJ2-5|few|TRBV7-9
CASSLAAETQYF
TGTGCCAGCAGCTTAGCAGCCGAGACCCAGTACTTC
>NA|TRBJ2-2|NA|TRBV6-5
CASSPDSSTGELFF
TGTGCCAGCAGTCCCGACAGTTCTACCGGGGAGCTGTTTTTT
>TRBD1|TRBJ2-7|NA|TRBV27
CASTTGQGEAYEQYF
TGTGCCAGCACTACGGGACAGGGGGAGGCATACGAGCAGTACTTC
>NA|TRBJ2-1|NA|TRBV2
CASSAGVDEQFF
TGTGCCAGCAGTGCGGGTGTAGATGAGCAGTTCTTC